The rows below give T cell receptor beta chains drawn from one sample of a study of CD8 T cells in ankylosing spondylitis. TCRdb independently ran MiXCR on the 5' RACE reads; one entry per CDR3 protein. The sample records about 840,000 distinct CDR3 sequences, about 10% being singletons. Sequencing input: blood, either unsorted or a sorted T cell fraction (not recorded which). Receptor source: a male donor with ankylosing spondylitis. Both conserved end residues are part of each CDR3. D genes are given only for firm matches. Only part of the rows carry a size: once, few, many, or a class if the clone is expanded.

j_gene: TRBJ2-5
d_gene: TRBD1
v_gene: TRBV20-1
abundance: -
CDR3nt: TGCAGTGCCAGAACAGGGGGACTGCAAGAGACCCAGTACTTC
CDR3aa: CSARTGGLQETQYF

j_gene: TRBJ2-5
d_gene: TRBD2
v_gene: TRBV20-1
abundance: -
CDR3nt: TGCAGCTACTCAACTAGCGGGGGGGCCCAAGAGACCCAGTACTTC
CDR3aa: CSYSTSGGAQETQYF

j_gene: TRBJ2-1
d_gene: -
v_gene: TRBV7-2
abundance: few
CDR3nt: TGTGCCAGCAGCTATAGAGGACACCCAACCTACAATGAGCAGTTCTTC
CDR3aa: CASSYRGHPTYNEQFF

j_gene: TRBJ2-1
d_gene: -
v_gene: TRBV4-3
abundance: -
CDR3nt: TGCGCCAGCAGCCAAATGACGGAGTCAACCTACAATGAGCAGTTCTTC
CDR3aa: CASSQMTESTYNEQFF

j_gene: TRBJ2-1
d_gene: TRBD2
v_gene: TRBV20-1
abundance: -
CDR3nt: TGCAGTGCTAGACTAGCGGGATTCTCCTACAATGAGCAGTTCTTC
CDR3aa: CSARLAGFSYNEQFF

j_gene: TRBJ1-1
d_gene: -
v_gene: TRBV29-1
abundance: -
CDR3nt: TGCAGCGTTGTGGGCCGGCTGTCGAACACTGAAGCTTTCTTT
CDR3aa: CSVVGRLSNTEAFF

j_gene: TRBJ2-1
d_gene: -
v_gene: TRBV29-1
abundance: many
CDR3nt: TGCAGCTCTCAGAGGGACGCCGGGGGTGAGCAGTTCTTC
CDR3aa: CSSQRDAGGEQFF

j_gene: TRBJ1-5
d_gene: -
v_gene: TRBV20-1
abundance: many
CDR3nt: TGCAGTGCTAGCGGACAGTATCGTCAGCCCCAGCATTTT
CDR3aa: CSASGQYRQPQHF

j_gene: TRBJ1-2
d_gene: -
v_gene: TRBV28
abundance: -
CDR3nt: TGTGCCAGCAGTTTTTGGGGGTTTTATGGCTACACCTTC
CDR3aa: CASSFWGFYGYTF

j_gene: TRBJ1-2
d_gene: -
v_gene: TRBV6-6
abundance: few
CDR3nt: TGTGCCAGCAGCCAGGCGGGAAGCGGCTACACCTTC
CDR3aa: CASSQAGSGYTF

j_gene: TRBJ2-7
d_gene: TRBD1
v_gene: TRBV20-1
abundance: -
CDR3nt: TGCAGTGCTACTGGGGATACCGGGACAGCCACCTACGAGCAGTACTTC
CDR3aa: CSATGDTGTATYEQYF

j_gene: TRBJ2-3
d_gene: -
v_gene: TRBV5-6
abundance: few
CDR3nt: TGTGCCAGCAGCTTGGAGACGGGGTACACAGATACGCAGTATTTT
CDR3aa: CASSLETGYTDTQYF

j_gene: TRBJ2-2
d_gene: -
v_gene: TRBV20-1
abundance: -
CDR3nt: TGCAGTGCTAGTCAGGGGGGCGGCGGGGAGCTGTTTTTT
CDR3aa: CSASQGGGGELFF

j_gene: TRBJ2-1
d_gene: -
v_gene: TRBV5-8
abundance: -
CDR3nt: TGTGCCAGCAGCCCCTTCGGCAATGAGCAGTTCTTC
CDR3aa: CASSPFGNEQFF

j_gene: TRBJ2-7
d_gene: -
v_gene: TRBV28
abundance: -
CDR3nt: TGTGCCAGCAGTCCCACCCACCCGGGAGAGCGGAACGAGCAGTACTTC
CDR3aa: CASSPTHPGERNEQYF

j_gene: TRBJ1-5
d_gene: -
v_gene: TRBV20-1
abundance: many
CDR3nt: TGCAGTGCCCCCCGCCGGGACTATAGCAATCAGCCCCAGCATTTT
CDR3aa: CSAPRRDYSNQPQHF

j_gene: TRBJ2-1
d_gene: -
v_gene: TRBV7-7
abundance: -
CDR3nt: TGTGCTAGCAGCTTATTTGGGGTGGGCAATGAGCAGTTCTTC
CDR3aa: CASSLFGVGNEQFF

j_gene: TRBJ2-3
d_gene: TRBD2
v_gene: TRBV28
abundance: few
CDR3nt: TGTGCCACTGTGGACGTAGCGGGATGGACAGATACGCAGTATTTT
CDR3aa: CATVDVAGWTDTQYF

j_gene: TRBJ2-2
d_gene: -
v_gene: TRBV6-2/TRBV6-3
abundance: few
CDR3nt: TGTGCCAGCAGTTATCGAGACCCTGGCGCCGGGGAGCTGTTTTTT
CDR3aa: CASSYRDPGAGELFF

j_gene: TRBJ2-7
d_gene: TRBD1
v_gene: TRBV5-1
abundance: few
CDR3nt: TGCGCCAGCAGCTTGCCAGGGGGTAATGAGCAGTACTTC
CDR3aa: CASSLPGGNEQYF

j_gene: TRBJ2-1
d_gene: TRBD2
v_gene: TRBV29-1
abundance: -
CDR3nt: TGCAGAATACACGGGGAGGGCCGGAATGAGCAGTTCTTC
CDR3aa: CRIHGEGRNEQFF

j_gene: TRBJ2-5
d_gene: -
v_gene: TRBV29-1
abundance: -
CDR3nt: TGCAGCGCGTGGACCGAGGGAGAGACCCAGTACTTC
CDR3aa: CSAWTEGETQYF